The T cell receptor (beta chain) described here comes from a study of CD8+CD57+ T cells in acquired aplastic anemia. Genomic DNA, serving as template, underwent TCR beta VDJ and CDR3 profiling. MiXCR was run by TCRdb on the reads, yielding one entry per CDR3 protein. The table shows about 200,000 distinct CDR3 sequences, with roughly 60% occurring only once. Germline V gene data show CDR1 as ENHRY and CDR2 as SYGVKD. This CDR3 is built from 13 residues. Concerning this clonotype: Its ends do not fully match the called genes, so a read error is possible.

In patients chosen for sequencing, flow cytometry had shown CD8+CD57+ cell expansion. Severe acquired aplastic anemia was present in every patient. The V call is TRBV10-3, the J call TRBJ1-2, with D unclear. The sequenced sample consisted of sorted CD4+, CD8+, or CD8+CD57+ T cells (not recorded which) from PBMCs. This receptor was obtained from a human donor with aplastic anemia. DNA of the CDR3: TGTGCCAGCAGTGAAACGAGGAGCTATGGCTACACCTTC. Protein: CASSETRSYGYTF.